These T cell receptor beta chains were read from a single sample in a study of T-cell memory formation after mild COVID-19. MiXCR, applied by TCRdb to the 5' RACE reads, yields one record per CDR3 protein. This table holds about 500,000 distinct CDR3 sequences, over 20% found once. Sequencing was done on a sample of PBMCs or a T cell subset sorted from them (not recorded which). Receptors were obtained from an adult woman who had mild COVID-19 (a few samples of this study predate the infection). Cell type and time point are not known. Both conserved end residues are part of each CDR3. Each record gives: V gene, J gene, D gene, clone size, CDR3 DNA, CDR3 protein. D genes are given only for firm matches. Where a row states a size, it is once, few, many or the class of an expanded clone; other rows omit it.

>TRBV7-9|TRBJ2-3|NA|NA
TGTGCCAGCAGCTTTCGAGAATACACAGATACGCAGTATTTT
CASSFREYTDTQYF
>TRBV7-9|TRBJ2-3|NA|few
TGTGCGACAGCGAGGAGGGGCCCCACAGATACGCAGTATTTT
CATARRGPTDTQYF
>TRBV12-3/TRBV12-4|TRBJ1-6|NA|few
TGTGCCAGCAGAGGGGACGGTTCACCCCTCCACTTT
CASRGDGSPLHF
>TRBV20-1|TRBJ1-1|NA|NA
TGCAGTGTAAGGGGGACTGAAGCTTTCTTT
CSVRGTEAFF
>TRBV19|TRBJ1-1|NA|few
TGTGCCAGTAGTATTGAGGGGACCGTTAACACTGAAGCTTTCTTT
CASSIEGTVNTEAFF
>TRBV4-1|TRBJ2-7|TRBD1|NA
TGCGCCAGCAGCCAAGAGGGGACAGGGAATTTGGACGAGCAGTACTTC
CASSQEGTGNLDEQYF
>TRBV27|TRBJ2-7|NA|few
TGTGCCAGCAGTTTATCACTGAGGGGTTCACAGGCCTACGAGCAGTACTTC
CASSLSLRGSQAYEQYF
>TRBV12-3/TRBV12-4|TRBJ1-1|NA|few
TGTGCCAGCAGTTTAGAAGTTGGGAATGCTTTCTTT
CASSLEVGNAFF
>TRBV20-1|TRBJ2-7|NA|few
TGCAGTGCCCACCTTACTTTAGCGGATTCCTACGAGCAGTACTTC
CSAHLTLADSYEQYF
>TRBV12-3/TRBV12-4|TRBJ2-4|NA|NA
TGTGCCAGCAACGGGGCCATGAAAAACATTCAGTACTTC
CASNGAMKNIQYF
>TRBV6-6|TRBJ1-3|NA|few
TGTGCCAGCACGGAGGGACTCTCTGGAAACACCATATATTTT
CASTEGLSGNTIYF
>TRBV20-1|TRBJ2-7|TRBD2|few
TGCAGTGCTACCCCCCTCTATAGCGGGAGGGCCGACGAGCAGTACTTC
CSATPLYSGRADEQYF